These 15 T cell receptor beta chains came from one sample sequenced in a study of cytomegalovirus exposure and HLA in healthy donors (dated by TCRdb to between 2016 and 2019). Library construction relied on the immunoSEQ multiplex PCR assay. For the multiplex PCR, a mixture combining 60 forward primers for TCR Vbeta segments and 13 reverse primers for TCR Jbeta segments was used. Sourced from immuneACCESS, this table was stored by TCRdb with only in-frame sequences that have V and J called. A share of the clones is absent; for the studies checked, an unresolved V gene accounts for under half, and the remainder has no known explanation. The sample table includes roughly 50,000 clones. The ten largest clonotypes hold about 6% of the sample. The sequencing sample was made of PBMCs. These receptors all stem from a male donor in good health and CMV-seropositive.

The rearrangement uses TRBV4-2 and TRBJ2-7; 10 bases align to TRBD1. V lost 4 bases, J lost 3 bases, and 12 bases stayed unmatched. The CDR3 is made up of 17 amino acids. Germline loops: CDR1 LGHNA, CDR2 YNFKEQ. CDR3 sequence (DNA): TGTGCCAGCAGCCCCCTGACCCTGGACAGGGGGGGCTACGAGCAGTACTTC. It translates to CASSPLTLDRGGYEQYF.

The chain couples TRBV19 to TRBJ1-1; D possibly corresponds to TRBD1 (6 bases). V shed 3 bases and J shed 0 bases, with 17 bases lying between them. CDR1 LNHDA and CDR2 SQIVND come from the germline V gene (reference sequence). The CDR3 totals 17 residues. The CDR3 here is CASSMGGGSPLNTEAFF. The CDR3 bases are TGTGCCAGTAGTATGGGTGGGGGCTCCCCCTTGAACACTGAAGCTTTCTTT.

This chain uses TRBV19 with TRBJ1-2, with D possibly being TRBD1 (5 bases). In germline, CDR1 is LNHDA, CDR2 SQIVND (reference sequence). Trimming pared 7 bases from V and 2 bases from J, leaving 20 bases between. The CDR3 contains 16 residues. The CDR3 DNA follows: TGTGCCAGTACGCTGACCTCGGGGGGGAGCAACTATGGCTACACCTTC. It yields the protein CASTLTSGGSNYGYTF.

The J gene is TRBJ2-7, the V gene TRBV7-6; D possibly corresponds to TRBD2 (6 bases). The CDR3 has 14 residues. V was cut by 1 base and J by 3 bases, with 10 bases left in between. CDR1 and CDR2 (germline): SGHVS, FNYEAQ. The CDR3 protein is CASSLERGGYEQYF. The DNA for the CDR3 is TGTGCCAGCAGCTTAGAAAGGGGAGGCTACGAGCAGTACTTC.

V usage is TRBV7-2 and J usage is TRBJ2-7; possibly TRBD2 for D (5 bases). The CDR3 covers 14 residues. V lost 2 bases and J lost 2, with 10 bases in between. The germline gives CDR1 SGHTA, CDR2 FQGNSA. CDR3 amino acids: CASSLRRTAYEQYF. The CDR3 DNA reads TGTGCCAGCAGCTTACGGAGGACGGCCTACGAGCAGTACTTC.

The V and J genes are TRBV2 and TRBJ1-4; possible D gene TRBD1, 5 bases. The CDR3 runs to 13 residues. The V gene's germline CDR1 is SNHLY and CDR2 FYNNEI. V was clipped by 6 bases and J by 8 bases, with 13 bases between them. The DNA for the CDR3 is TGTGCCAGCAGCGGGGACGGAGGGGAAAAACTGTTTTTT. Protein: CASSGDGGEKLFF.

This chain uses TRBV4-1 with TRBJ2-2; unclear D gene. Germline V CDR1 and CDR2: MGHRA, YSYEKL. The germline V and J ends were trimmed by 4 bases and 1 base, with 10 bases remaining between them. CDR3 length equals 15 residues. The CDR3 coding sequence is TGCGCCAGCAGCCCTGGGCCAGAGAACACCGGGGAGCTGTTTTTT. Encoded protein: CASSPGPENTGELFF.

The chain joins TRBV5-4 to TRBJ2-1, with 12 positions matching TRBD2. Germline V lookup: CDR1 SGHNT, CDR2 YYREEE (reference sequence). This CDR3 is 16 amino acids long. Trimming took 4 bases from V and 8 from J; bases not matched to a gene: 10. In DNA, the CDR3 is TGTGCCAGCAGCCGACGGACTAGCGGGATGGGCGATGAGCAGTTCTTC. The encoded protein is CASSRRTSGMGDEQFF.

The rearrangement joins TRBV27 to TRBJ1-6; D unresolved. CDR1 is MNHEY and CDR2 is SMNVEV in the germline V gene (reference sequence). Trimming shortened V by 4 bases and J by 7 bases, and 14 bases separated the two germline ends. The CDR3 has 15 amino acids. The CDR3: CASSSLGSGNSPLHF. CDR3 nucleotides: TGTGCCAGCAGTTCCCTAGGTTCGGGGAATTCACCCCTCCACTTT.

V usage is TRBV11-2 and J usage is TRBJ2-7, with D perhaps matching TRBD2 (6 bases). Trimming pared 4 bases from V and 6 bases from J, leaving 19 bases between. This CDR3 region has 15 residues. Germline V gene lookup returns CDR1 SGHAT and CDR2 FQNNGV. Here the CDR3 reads CASSSQTQRGSEQYF. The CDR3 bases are TGTGCCAGCAGCTCTCAGACCCAACGGGGGAGCGAGCAGTACTTC.

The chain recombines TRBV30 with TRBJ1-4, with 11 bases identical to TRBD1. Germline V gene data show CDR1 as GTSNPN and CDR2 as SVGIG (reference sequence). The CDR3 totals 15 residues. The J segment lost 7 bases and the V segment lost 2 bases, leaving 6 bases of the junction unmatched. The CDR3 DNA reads TGTGCCTGGAGTAAAGGACAGGGGGCTTTTGAAAAACTGTTTTTT. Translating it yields CAWSKGQGAFEKLFF.

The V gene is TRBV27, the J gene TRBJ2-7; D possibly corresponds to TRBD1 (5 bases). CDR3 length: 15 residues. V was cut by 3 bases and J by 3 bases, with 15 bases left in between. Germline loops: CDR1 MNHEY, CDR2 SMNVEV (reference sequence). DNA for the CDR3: TGTGCCAGCAGTTTGGTAGGGGCCCGATTCTACGAGCAGTACTTC. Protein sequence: CASSLVGARFYEQYF.

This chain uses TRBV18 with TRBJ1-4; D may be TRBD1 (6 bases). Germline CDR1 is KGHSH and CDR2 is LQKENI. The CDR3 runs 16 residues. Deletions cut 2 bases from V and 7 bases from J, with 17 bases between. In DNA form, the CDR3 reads TGTGCCAGCTCACCAAGGTTGGACAGAAGAACTGAAAAACTGTTTTTT. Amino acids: CASSPRLDRRTEKLFF.

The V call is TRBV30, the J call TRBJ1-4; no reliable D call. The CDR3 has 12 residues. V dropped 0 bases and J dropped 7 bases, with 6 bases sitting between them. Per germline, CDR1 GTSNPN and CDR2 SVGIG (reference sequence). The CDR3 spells CAWSVPGEKLFF. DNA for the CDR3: TGTGCCTGGAGTGTACCGGGTGAAAAACTGTTTTTT.

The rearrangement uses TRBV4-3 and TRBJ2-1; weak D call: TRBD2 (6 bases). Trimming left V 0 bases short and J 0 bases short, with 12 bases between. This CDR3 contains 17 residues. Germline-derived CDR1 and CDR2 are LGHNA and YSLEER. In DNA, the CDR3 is TGCGCCAGCAGCCAAGATTGGTACGGGAGCTCCTACAATGAGCAGTTCTTC. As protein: CASSQDWYGSSYNEQFF.